A selection of T cell receptor beta chains follows, all from one sample in a study of shared clonotypes between healthy human individuals. Sequenced by immunoSEQ multiplex PCR; TCRdb stores in-frame clones only, minus some. The data contain about 1 million clones, roughly 80% of them singletons. The specimen sequenced was memory CD4+ T cells sorted from blood. The receptors come from a young man in good health. The CDR3 runs from the conserved cysteine through the conserved F or W. Fields, in order: D gene, J gene, V gene, clone size, CDR3 protein, CDR3 DNA. The D gene is left open where the match is weak. Only some rows state a clone size, as once, few, many or a class for expanded clones.

D: NA
J: TRBJ2-2
V: TRBV5-1
size: NA
CDR3: CASSLGGSTGELFF
DNA: TGCGCCAGCAGCTTAGGAGGCAGCACCGGGGAGCTGTTTTTT

D: TRBD1
J: TRBJ1-6
V: TRBV7-8
size: NA
CDR3: CASSLYGQGIGSPLHF
DNA: TGTGCCAGCAGCTTATATGGACAGGGGATAGGATCACCCCTCCACTTT

D: NA
J: TRBJ2-3
V: TRBV10-1
size: NA
CDR3: CASSANRIDTDTQYF
DNA: TGCGCCAGCAGTGCGAACCGTATTGACACAGATACGCAGTATTTT

D: NA
J: TRBJ1-1
V: TRBV15
size: NA
CDR3: CATSRDSFRWNTEAFF
DNA: TGTGCCACCAGCAGAGATAGCTTCAGATGGAACACTGAAGCTTTCTTT

D: NA
J: TRBJ1-2
V: TRBV18
size: NA
CDR3: CASSRVDGYTF
DNA: TGTGCCAGCTCACGGGTAGATGGCTACACCTTC

D: TRBD2
J: TRBJ2-3
V: TRBV7-8
size: few
CDR3: CASMLGTSGGAATDTQYF
DNA: TGTGCCAGCATGTTGGGGACTAGCGGGGGGGCGGCGACAGATACGCAGTATTTT

D: TRBD2
J: TRBJ2-2
V: TRBV5-4
size: NA
CDR3: CASSLVGGITGELFF
DNA: TGTGCCAGCAGCTTGGTCGGGGGGATCACCGGGGAGCTGTTTTTT

D: NA
J: TRBJ2-7
V: TRBV30
size: NA
CDR3: CAWTSAGYEQYF
DNA: TGTGCCTGGACCTCGGCCGGCTACGAGCAGTACTTC

D: NA
J: TRBJ2-5
V: TRBV27
size: once
CDR3: CASSPPGLYQETQYF
DNA: TGTGCCAGCAGTCCCCCGGGCTTGTACCAAGAGACCCAGTACTTC

D: NA
J: TRBJ2-7
V: TRBV5-1
size: NA
CDR3: CASSLAVGSYEQYF
DNA: TGCGCCAGCAGCTTGGCGGTCGGATCCTACGAGCAGTACTTC

D: NA
J: TRBJ1-1
V: TRBV7-6
size: NA
CDR3: CASSSGWGGKDTEAFF
DNA: TGTGCCAGCAGCTCCGGGTGGGGGGGCAAGGACACTGAAGCTTTCTTT

D: NA
J: TRBJ1-4
V: TRBV5-1
size: NA
CDR3: CASSLVSGTNEKLFF
DNA: TGCGCCAGCAGCTTGGTGAGCGGAACTAATGAAAAACTGTTTTTT

D: NA
J: TRBJ2-3
V: TRBV18
size: NA
CDR3: CASSPGPSDTQYF
DNA: TGTGCCAGCTCCCCCGGACCCTCCGATACGCAGTATTTT

D: TRBD2
J: TRBJ2-1
V: TRBV10-2
size: NA
CDR3: CASRERGGTYNEQFF
DNA: TGCGCCAGCAGGGAGCGGGGGGGAACCTACAATGAGCAGTTCTTC

D: NA
J: TRBJ2-5
V: TRBV19
size: NA
CDR3: CASSIGVAFETQYF
DNA: TGTGCCAGTAGTATAGGGGTAGCATTCGAGACCCAGTACTTC

D: TRBD1
J: TRBJ2-3
V: TRBV19
size: NA
CDR3: CASSIAQGLVTDTQYF
DNA: TGTGCCAGTAGTATAGCACAGGGGCTAGTCACAGATACGCAGTATTTT

D: TRBD2
J: TRBJ2-7
V: TRBV7-2
size: NA
CDR3: CASSPGLAGADEQYF
DNA: TGTGCCAGCAGCCCGGGACTAGCGGGAGCCGACGAGCAGTACTTC

D: TRBD2
J: TRBJ2-5
V: TRBV15
size: once
CDR3: CATSRDWRGGPETQYF
DNA: TGTGCCACCAGCAGAGATTGGCGGGGGGGGCCGGAGACCCAGTACTTC

D: TRBD1
J: TRBJ1-2
V: TRBV7-2
size: NA
CDR3: CASSLATGVGYTF
DNA: TGTGCCAGCAGCTTAGCCACAGGGGTTGGCTACACCTTC

D: NA
J: TRBJ2-1
V: TRBV6-6
size: NA
CDR3: CASSYNSYNEQFF
DNA: TGTGCCAGCAGTTATAACAGCTACAATGAGCAGTTCTTC

D: TRBD1
J: TRBJ1-4
V: TRBV7-2
size: NA
CDR3: CASSSMPGQGREKLFF
DNA: TGTGCCAGCAGCTCGATGCCCGGACAGGGGCGAGAAAAACTGTTTTTT